Presented here are 29 T cell receptor beta chains from one specimen sequenced in a study of T cells in Graves' hyperthyroidism and ophthalmopathy. Amplification targeted TCR beta CDR3 regions from RNA transcripts. Primed by the HTBI set, a first-round RT-PCR was run on the TCR CDR3. TCRdb reprocessed the multiplex PCR reads with MiXCR, giving one entry per CDR3 protein. The sample includes hundreds of thousands of distinct CDR3 sequences, 45% of them seen just once. Sequencing was done on a sample of peripheral blood or thyroid tissue (not recorded which). The receptors stem from an adult man with Graves' disease, either hyperthyroidism or ophthalmopathy (not recorded which).

This clonotype was observed at least ten times. The chain has TRBV24-1 and TRBJ1-1; possible D gene TRBD1, 5 bases. V was clipped by 4 bases and J by 3 bases, with 14 bases between them. This CDR3 comprises 15 residues. Germline V gene data show CDR1 as KGHDR and CDR2 as SFDVKD. As DNA, the CDR3 is TGTGCCACCAGTGACCCCTCTGGGGGGGACACTGAAGCTTTCTTT. This gives the protein CATSDPSGGDTEAFF.

The rearrangement joins TRBV15 to TRBJ2-5, with 8 positions matching TRBD1. CDR1 and CDR2 (germline): LNHNV, YYDKDF (reference sequence). CDR3 size: 15 residues. J gave up 7 bases and V 3 bases, and 10 bases lay outside the gene matches. The CDR3 DNA follows: TGTGCCACCAGCAGCGTCGTGGACAGGGTCGGGACCCAGTACTTC. As protein: CATSSVVDRVGTQYF.

The rearrangement joins TRBV6-5 to TRBJ2-5; possibly TRBD1 for D (6 bases). V was cut by 5 bases and J by 1 base, with 11 bases left in between. CDR3 length: 14 amino acids. Germline loops: CDR1 MNHEY, CDR2 SVGAGI. CDR3 in amino acids: CASSVGQLQETQYF. The CDR3 nucleotides are TGTGCCAGCAGTGTTGGACAGCTCCAAGAGACCCAGTACTTC.

The chain employs TRBV2 and TRBJ1-4; 10 bases line up with TRBD1. V gave up 5 bases and J gave up 14 bases; unmatched junction bases: 2. The germline V gene encodes CDR1 SNHLY and CDR2 FYNNEI. The CDR3 sequence is 11 residues long. CDR3 DNA: TGTGCCAGCAGTCCGGGACAGGGGCTGTTTTTT. This codes for CASSPGQGLFF.

The chain joins TRBV19 to TRBJ2-5; D tentatively fits TRBD1 or TRBD2 (5 bases each). CDR1 LNHDA and CDR2 SQIVND come from the germline V gene (reference sequence). The CDR3 covers 13 residues. V lost 7 bases and J 1 base, leaving 10 bases between the germline ends. DNA for the CDR3: TGTGCCAGTAATCGGGACGGCCAAGAGACCCAGTACTTC. It codes for CASNRDGQETQYF.

The chain is built from TRBV2 and TRBJ2-5; TRBD1 matches at 9 bases. This CDR3 spans 14 amino acids. Trimming at V came to 6 bases and at J to 2 bases, leaving 4 bases not matched to a gene. Germline V CDR1 and CDR2: SNHLY, FYNNEI. The CDR3 protein is CASRRQGGQETQYF. The CDR3 DNA reads TGTGCCAGCAGGCGACAGGGGGGACAAGAGACCCAGTACTTC.

This clonotype occurred once. The chain uses TRBV29-1 and TRBJ1-2; 9 nucleotides match TRBD1. From germline, CDR1 is SQVTM and CDR2 ANQGSEA. V lost 4 bases to trimming and J lost 10 bases; unmatched junction nucleotides: 4. This CDR3 is built from 11 residues. The CDR3 DNA reads TGCAGCGTTGGGGACAGGGCAGACTACACCTTC. Its translation is CSVGDRADYTF.

The chain is built from TRBV14 and TRBJ1-1, with no clear D. V gave up 0 bases and J gave up 14 bases, with 16 bases separating them. Per the germline V gene, CDR1 is SGHDN and CDR2 is FVKESK. CDR3 length: 13 amino acids. CDR3 amino acids: CASSQEDLNKVFF. CDR3 DNA sequence: TGTGCCAGCAGCCAAGAGGACCTGAACAAGGTGTTCTTT.

The CDR3 is CAISEAYSEPQHF. In nucleotides, the CDR3 is TGTGCCATCAGTGAAGCTTACTCCGAGCCCCAGCATTTT. The chain is built from TRBV10-3 and TRBJ1-5, with D hard to call. The length of the CDR3 is 13 residues. Trimming shortened V by 3 bases and J by 8 bases, and 11 bases separated the two germline ends. Germline lookup yields CDR1 ENHRY and CDR2 SYGVKD.

This clonotype turned up a few times. The rearrangement joins TRBV7-6 to TRBJ1-3; 7 nucleotides align to TRBD1. Germline CDR1 and CDR2: SGHVS and FNYEAQ. V lost 1 base to trimming and J lost 2 bases; unmatched junction nucleotides: 5. This CDR3 comprises 16 residues. The DNA of the CDR3 is TGTGCCAGCAGCTTAGTAAAGGGGGCTCCTGGAAACACCATATATTTT. Translating it yields CASSLVKGAPGNTIYF.

The V gene is TRBV19, the J gene TRBJ1-5, with a weak D call TRBD1 (5 bases). The CDR3 covers 16 residues. The germline V gene has CDR1 LNHDA and CDR2 SQIVND (reference sequence). Trimming pared 5 bases from V and 2 bases from J, leaving 16 bases between. The CDR3 here is CASSSTPGMRNQPQHF. DNA for the CDR3: TGTGCCAGTAGTTCGACCCCAGGGATGCGCAATCAGCCCCAGCATTTT. The full variable domain, with the rest looked up from reference TRBV19 and TRBJ1-5, is DGGITQSPKYLFRKEGQNVTLSCEQNLNHDAMYWYRQDPGQGLRLIYYSQIVNDFQKGDIAEGYSVSREKKESFPLTVTSAQKNPTAFYLCASSSTPGMRNQPQHFGDGTRLSIL.

The chain employs TRBV5-1 and TRBJ1-1; D is possibly TRBD1 (5 bases). V was trimmed by 8 bases and J by 3 bases, leaving 14 bases between them. This CDR3 has 13 amino acids. Germline V CDR1 and CDR2: SGHRS, YFSETQ. The CDR3 loop reads CASSGSWDTEAFF. In DNA form, the CDR3 reads TGCGCCAGTTCAGGGAGTTGGGACACTGAAGCTTTCTTT.

The V gene is TRBV7-2, the J gene TRBJ1-3, with TRBD1 matching 10 bases. The length of the CDR3 is 16 residues. Germline V gene sequence: CDR1 SGHTA, CDR2 FQGNSA. V shed 4 bases and J 8 bases; nucleotides not matched to a gene: 11. Written as DNA, the CDR3 is TGTGCCAGCAGCTCCCCGGGACAGGGGTTGGTTGACACCATATATTTT. Its protein product is CASSSPGQGLVDTIYF.

The gene calls are TRBV11-1 and TRBJ2-7, with a weak D call TRBD2 (6 bases). The CDR3 consists of 15 residues. The V end lost 4 bases, the J end lost 0 bases, and 13 bases lay between the germline ends. Germline-derived CDR1 and CDR2 are SGHAT and FQDESV (reference sequence). As DNA, the CDR3 is TGTGCCAGCAGCTCGAGGCGGGACGTCTCCTACGAGCAGTACTTC. As protein: CASSSRRDVSYEQYF.

The table lists this clonotype with many counts. The rearrangement links TRBV7-9 to TRBJ1-2; 9 positions match TRBD1. V was pared by 5 bases and J by 8 bases, with 3 bases of the junction left unmatched. The CDR3 is 12 residues long. Germline-derived CDR1 and CDR2 are SEHNR and FQNEAQ (reference sequence). CDR3 nucleotides: TGTGCCAGCAGCCTGACAGGGGGAGGCTACACCTTC. Translation: CASSLTGGGYTF.

This clonotype was seen only a few times. The genes are TRBV29-1 and TRBJ2-7, with 7 positions matching TRBD2. Trimming took 3 bases from V and 4 from J; bases not matched to a gene: 6. There are 13 residues in the CDR3. Germline CDR1 is SQVTM and CDR2 is ANQGSEA. CDR3 DNA sequence: TGCAGCGTTGACCCCGGCGGGGGATACGAGCAGTACTTC. This translates into CSVDPGGGYEQYF.

This chain connects TRBV20-1 to TRBJ1-5, with a weak D call TRBD1 (6 bases). CDR3 length equals 16 residues. V was shortened by 6 bases and J by 1 base, with 19 bases between the two germline ends. CDR1 and CDR2 from the germline V gene are DFQATT and SNEGSKA (reference sequence). The CDR3 here is CSAISPTGSSNQPQHF. DNA of the CDR3: TGCAGTGCCATCAGTCCCACAGGGTCCAGCAATCAGCCCCAGCATTTT.

In this sample, this clonotype turned up a few times. The CDR3 region is CASSLTWGDVTNYGYTF. Here the CDR3 DNA reads TGTGCCAGCAGTCTCACCTGGGGAGATGTGACTAACTATGGCTACACCTTC. The chain has TRBV12-3 or TRBV12-4 and TRBJ1-2; no firm D call. V was cut by 5 bases and J by 0 bases, with 19 bases left in between. This CDR3 is built from 17 residues.

This clonotype was seen only a few times. The V call is TRBV9, the J call TRBJ1-4; D ambiguous. Germline CDR1 reads SGDLS; CDR2 reads YYNGEE. This CDR3 contains 13 residues. V lost 3 bases and J lost 6, with 9 bases in between. The CDR3 region is CASSGRADEKLFF. The CDR3 DNA sequence: TGTGCCAGCAGCGGCCGGGCCGATGAAAAACTGTTTTTT.

This clonotype showed up just a few times. The V gene is TRBV19, the J gene TRBJ2-2; 8 bases line up with TRBD2. V trimming: 5 bases; J trimming: 9 bases; junction bases outside the gene matches: 11. Germline lookup yields CDR1 LNHDA and CDR2 SQIVND (reference sequence). This CDR3 comprises 15 residues. The CDR3 protein is CASSWRAGVARELFF. The CDR3 DNA follows: TGTGCCAGTAGTTGGCGAGCGGGAGTGGCGCGGGAGCTGTTTTTT.

Note on this clonotype: The junction shows a germline mismatch at one end, possibly a read error. The chain recombines TRBV7-2 with TRBJ1-1; D possibly corresponds to TRBD1 (6 bases). This CDR3 contains 16 residues. Germline CDR1 reads SGHTA; CDR2 reads FQGNSA. CDR3 coding DNA: TGTGCCAGCAGCTTTCCGACCGGGAGCGGGGGCACTGAAGCTTCCTTT. Protein sequence: CASSFPTGSGGTEASF. The whole variable domain, filled in from reference TRBV7-2 and TRBJ1-1, reads GAGVSQSPSNKVTEKGKDVELRCDPISGHTALYWYRQSLGQGLEFLIYFQGNSAPDKSGLPSDRFSAERTGGSVSTLTIQRTQQEDSAVYLCASSFPTGSGGTEASFGQGTRLTVV.

Many counts were recorded for this clonotype. V usage is TRBV29-1 and J usage is TRBJ1-2; 7 bases map to TRBD1. The CDR3 is 14 amino acids. V was pared by 3 bases and J by 8 bases, with 12 bases of the junction left unmatched. Germline V gene lookup returns CDR1 SQVTM and CDR2 ANQGSEA. CDR3 loop: CSVEISWTGGGYTF. CDR3 sequence (DNA): TGCAGCGTTGAGATAAGCTGGACAGGTGGGGGCTACACCTTC.

This clonotype came up many times. The chain combines TRBV7-2 with TRBJ1-3; D is unclear. There are 15 residues in the CDR3. From germline, CDR1 is SGHTA and CDR2 FQGNSA. The V gene lost 0 bases and the J gene lost 0 bases, with 6 bases spanning the gap. CDR3 sequence: CASSLATGSGNTIYF. The DNA for the CDR3 is TGTGCCAGCAGCTTAGCGACCGGCTCTGGAAACACCATATATTTT.

The chain combines TRBV12-3 or TRBV12-4 with TRBJ1-4; no clear D. The CDR3 loop spans 13 amino acids. Trimming left V 7 bases short and J 5 bases short, with 11 bases between. The CDR3 region has the DNA TGTGCCAGCACCAGCACAGCAAATGAAAAACTGTTTTTT. It is translated as CASTSTANEKLFF.

The V and J genes are TRBV12-5 and TRBJ1-4; a weak D match, TRBD1 (5 bases). This CDR3 comprises 16 residues. Germline CDR1 LGHNT, CDR2 FRNRAP. Trimming stripped 0 bases from V and 7 bases from J, with 15 bases between. The CDR3 sequence: CASGLVHSGGGEKLFF. The CDR3 region has the DNA TGTGCTAGTGGTTTGGTACACAGCGGGGGTGGTGAAAAACTGTTTTTT. Full variable domain (missing parts from reference TRBV12-5 and TRBJ1-4): DARVTQTPRHKVTEMGQEVTMRCQPILGHNTVFWYRQTMMQGLELLAYFRNRAPLDDSGMPKDRFSAEMPDATLATLKIQPSEPRDSAVYFCASGLVHSGGGEKLFFGSGTQLSVL.

The chain carries TRBV7-2 and TRBJ1-3; D is uncertain. V shed 1 base and J shed 0 bases, with 7 bases lying between them. Germline CDR1 and CDR2: SGHTA and FQGNSA. The CDR3 is made up of 15 amino acids. The CDR3 sequence: CASSLGGYSGNTIYF. Here the CDR3 DNA reads TGTGCCAGCAGCTTAGGGGGTTACTCTGGAAACACCATATATTTT.

This chain joins TRBV12-3 or TRBV12-4 and TRBJ1-3; the D gene is possibly TRBD1 (5 bases). Trimming pared 3 bases from V and 1 base from J, leaving 13 bases between. This CDR3 has 16 residues. The CDR3 region has the DNA TGTGCCAGCAGTTTCGCCAGGGAATATTCTGGAAACACCATATATTTT. Translation gives CASSFAREYSGNTIYF.

This clonotype occurred many times. The J gene is TRBJ2-7, the V gene TRBV10-3; D is ambiguous. This CDR3 is built from 13 residues. Germline assignment: CDR1 ENHRY and CDR2 SYGVKD. V was pared by 4 bases and J by 0 bases, with 7 bases between. CDR3 loop: CAISGYSSYEQYF. CDR3 bases: TGTGCCATCAGTGGCTACTCCTCCTACGAGCAGTACTTC.

This clonotype was recorded only once. The chain has TRBV20-1 and TRBJ1-6, with no clear D. Germline-derived CDR1 and CDR2 are DFQATT and SNEGSKA (reference sequence). The length of the CDR3 is 14 residues. V was clipped by 4 bases and J by 1 base, with 8 bases between them. This chain's CDR3 is CSAMSGSYNSPLHF. The CDR3 DNA follows: TGCAGTGCTATGTCGGGGTCCTATAATTCACCCCTCCACTTT.